This T cell receptor (beta chain) was found in a study of shared clonotypes between healthy human individuals (dated by TCRdb to about 2020). Broadly, across the study: The cohort comprised two women and a few men aged 18 to 49 years. To increase sequencing depth and limit assay-specific biases, different laboratories used diverse techniques to prepare libraries and sequence TCR repertoires. For each donor, CD4 naive and CD4 memory were each given three plates, CD8 naive was given two plates, and CD8 memory was given one plate. Leukapheresis yielded between about 0.85 and 10 billion PBMCs per donor. The study deeply sequenced blood TCR repertoires of five healthy adults to estimate repertoire size and the extent of clonotype sharing between individuals. Study-wide findings and limitations: Pairwise subsampling led to the expectation that sequencing depth would affect the degree of clonotype sharing among donors. Estimated clonotype richness was generally larger for naive than for memory subsets. Because the study included a small number of donors, the genetic and exposure-history diversity represented was limited. Sharing across four donors was observed for about 5% of naive CD4, around 3.5% of naive CD8, 2.3% of memory CD4, and about 0.4% of memory CD8 clonotypes. Only blood was sampled, and tissue TCR repertoires likely differ from those in blood. Incomplete sequencing was indicated by rarefaction of sorted-subset datasets, despite the large sequencing depth. Compared with non-shared clonotypes, clonotypes shared by all four sorted-subset donors had higher generation probabilities.

Counted from cysteine to phenylalanine, this CDR3 has 15 amino acids. Left in the record is the CDR3 DNA by itself, 45 bases read in frame from the first base. The germline V gene gives CDR1 as MNHEY and CDR2 as SVGAGI. V is cut back by 5 bases and J by 8 bases, with 10 bases in the junction unmatched. Worth noting for this clone: The target of this receptor is not known. No clone much larger than this one lies a single base away; base qualities are absent.

The donors were healthy, HIV-negative adults who had no recently reported acute infections or vaccinations. Every donor was a Caucasian adult residing in Nashville, Tennessee, USA. CD4+ T cells were enriched by magnetic negative selection, after which naive cells were positively selected on CD45RA and the negative fraction was taken as the memory subset. Blood was obtained by leukapheresis, after which PBMCs were separated by Ficoll-Histopaque density gradient centrifugation and cryopreserved in liquid nitrogen vapor phase. Analytical flow cytometry was used to check the purity and quantity of each magnetically sorted T cell population. From each sorted fraction, genomic DNA was isolated and quantified by UV absorbance on a Nanodrop 2000c. Using the deep immunoSEQ assay, TCR CDR3 regions were amplified from genomic DNA by multiplex PCR. Genomic DNA extracted from each cell subset was distributed evenly over all wells of several immunoSEQ 96-well plates, and each plate served as one replicate. For sorted subsets, each replicate PCR was loaded with roughly 190 ng genomic DNA, equivalent to 30,000 or so T cell genomes. Purified libraries were quantified with a Qubit 3.0 fluorometer, sized on a Bioanalyzer 2100, and re-quantified with the KAPA Library Quantification kit. Every immunoSEQ 96-well plate was sequenced on a separate single-read 150-cycle Illumina NextSeq 550 flow cell. Concerning the study's data processing: Because the immunoSEQ output included only junctional sequences and no quality scores, the filtering could not be the same as the filtering used for full-length reads. To assign V/J genes and CDR3, sequences were annotated using PyIR, a Python wrapper for IgBLAST v1.9, with IMGT germline references. Any read was removed if the V/J assignment was weak (E-value above 1e-6), the CDR3 was missing, or the read contained stop codons, out-of-frame junctions, or ambiguous translated residues. A V3J clonotype was defined by an identical inferred V gene, J gene, and CDR3 amino acid sequence. Percentage overlap between repertoires was computed as shared unique clonotypes divided by the size of the smaller repertoire. Repertoire richness was assessed with RTK rarefaction, the Chao1 estimator, and Recon v2.1 estimates of unobserved clonotypes. Generation probabilities for all TCRbeta clonotypes obtained by the gDNA method from four donors were computed using OLGA. Not all clones reach the TCRdb copy of this immuneACCESS table, which keeps in-frame sequences only. Checked studies attribute under half of the gap to unresolved V genes and leave the rest unexplained. That table gives V, J and clone size, and the DNA gave D and trimming. Within this sample are some 2,000,000 clones, with approximately 95% of them counted one time only. Together, the top ten hold 0.1% to 0.15% of the sample.

The source of this sequence is a young man in good health. The chain uses TRBV6-5 and TRBJ2-2, and TRBD1 aligns with 8 junction nucleotides. The sample taken for sequencing was naive CD4+ T cells sorted from blood. The sample's cell subset or site label, decoded: CD45RA+ positively selected. The CDR3 reads CASSHGTGPSGELFF. The DNA sequence reads TGTGCCAGCAGTCACGGGACAGGACCATCAGGGGAGCTGTTTTTT.